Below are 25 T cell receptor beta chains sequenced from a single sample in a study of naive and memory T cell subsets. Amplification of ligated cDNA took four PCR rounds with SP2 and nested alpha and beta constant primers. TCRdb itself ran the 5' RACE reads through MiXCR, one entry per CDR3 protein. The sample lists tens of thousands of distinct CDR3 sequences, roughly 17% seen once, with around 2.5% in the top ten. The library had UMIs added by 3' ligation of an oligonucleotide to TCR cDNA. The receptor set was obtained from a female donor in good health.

This CDR3 reads CASGINEKLFF. The CDR3 region has the DNA TGTGCCAGCGGAATTAATGAAAAACTGTTTTTT. V and J are TRBV27 and TRBJ1-4, with D unresolved. The germline V gene encodes CDR1 MNHEY and CDR2 SMNVEV (reference sequence). The CDR3 totals 11 residues. V lost 8 bases and J 4 bases, leaving 5 bases between the germline ends.

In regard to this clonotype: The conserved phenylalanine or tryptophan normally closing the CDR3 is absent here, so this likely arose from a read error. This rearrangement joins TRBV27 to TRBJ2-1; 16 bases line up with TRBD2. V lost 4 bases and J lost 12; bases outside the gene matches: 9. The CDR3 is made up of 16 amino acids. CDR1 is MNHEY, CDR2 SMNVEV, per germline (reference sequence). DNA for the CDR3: TGTGCCAGCAGTTCGGGACTAGCGGGGGGGCCGCAAAGGCAGTTCTAC. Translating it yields CASSSGLAGGPQRQFY.

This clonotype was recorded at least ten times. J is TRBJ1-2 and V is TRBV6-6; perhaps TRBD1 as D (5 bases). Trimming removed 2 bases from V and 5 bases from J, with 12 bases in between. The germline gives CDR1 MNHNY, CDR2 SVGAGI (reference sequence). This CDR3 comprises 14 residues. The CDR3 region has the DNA TGTGCCAGCAGTTACGGGGCGTCAGTGTATGGCTACACCTTC. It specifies CASSYGASVYGYTF.

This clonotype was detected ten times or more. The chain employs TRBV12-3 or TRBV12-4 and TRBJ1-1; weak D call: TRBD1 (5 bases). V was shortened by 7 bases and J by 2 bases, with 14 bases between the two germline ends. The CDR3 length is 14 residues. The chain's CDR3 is CASTRGDFNTEAFF. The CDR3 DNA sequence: TGTGCCAGCACCCGCGGGGACTTCAACACTGAAGCTTTCTTT.

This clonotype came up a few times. The CDR3 bases are TGTGCCAGCAGTTACTCGGAGGGCAATCAGCCCCAGCATTTT. It yields the protein CASSYSEGNQPQHF. The rearrangement links TRBV6-5 to TRBJ1-5, with D uncertain. Germline CDR1 MNHEY, CDR2 SVGAGI. Deletions cut 0 bases from V and 2 bases from J, with 5 bases between. CDR3 length: 14 amino acids.

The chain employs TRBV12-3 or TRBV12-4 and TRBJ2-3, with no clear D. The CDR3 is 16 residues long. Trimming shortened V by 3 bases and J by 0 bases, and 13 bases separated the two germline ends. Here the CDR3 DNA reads TGTGCCAGCAGTTTTTCGGCAGAGACTAGCACAGATACGCAGTATTTT. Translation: CASSFSAETSTDTQYF.

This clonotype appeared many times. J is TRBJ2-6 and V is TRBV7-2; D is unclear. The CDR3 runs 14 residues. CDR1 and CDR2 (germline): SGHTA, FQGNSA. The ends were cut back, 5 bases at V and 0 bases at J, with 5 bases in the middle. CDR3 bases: TGTGCCAGCAGCACAAACTCTGGGGCCAACGTCCTGACTTTC. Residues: CASSTNSGANVLTF. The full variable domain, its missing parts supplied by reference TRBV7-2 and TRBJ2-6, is GAGVSQSPSNKVTEKGKDVELRCDPISGHTALYWYRQSLGQGLEFLIYFQGNSAPDKSGLPSDRFSAERTGGSVSTLTIQRTQQEDSAVYLCASSTNSGANVLTFGAGSRLTVL.

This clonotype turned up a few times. CDR3 coding DNA: TGCAGCGTCTATAGCGGGGGCGAGACCCAGTACTTC. Its translation: CSVYSGGETQYF. The chain is built from TRBV29-1 and TRBJ2-5, with TRBD2 matching 9 bases. Germline V CDR1 and CDR2: SQVTM, ANQGSEA. Unmatched junction bases numbered 4, after V lost 6 bases and J lost 5 bases. This CDR3 spans 12 amino acids.

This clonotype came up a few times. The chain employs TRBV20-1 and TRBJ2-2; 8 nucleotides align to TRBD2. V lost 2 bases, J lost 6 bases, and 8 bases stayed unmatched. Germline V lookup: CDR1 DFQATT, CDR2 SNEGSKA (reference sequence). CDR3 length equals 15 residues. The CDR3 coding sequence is TGCAGTGCTAGAAATGTGCGGGGGGCCCCCGGGGAGCTGTTTTTT. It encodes CSARNVRGAPGELFF.

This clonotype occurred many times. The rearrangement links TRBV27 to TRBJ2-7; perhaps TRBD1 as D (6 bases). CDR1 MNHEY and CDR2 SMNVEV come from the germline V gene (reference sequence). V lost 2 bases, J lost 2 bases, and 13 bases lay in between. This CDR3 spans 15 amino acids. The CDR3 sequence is CASSLAGGGPYEQYF. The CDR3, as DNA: TGTGCCAGCAGTTTAGCTGGGGGCGGTCCCTACGAGCAGTACTTC.

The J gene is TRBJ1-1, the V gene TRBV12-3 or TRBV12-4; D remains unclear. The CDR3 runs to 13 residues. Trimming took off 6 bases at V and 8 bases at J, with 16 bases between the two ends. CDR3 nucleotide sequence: TGTGCCAGCAGCCTACCCCCCGGAAGAGAAGCTTTCTTT. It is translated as CASSLPPGREAFF.

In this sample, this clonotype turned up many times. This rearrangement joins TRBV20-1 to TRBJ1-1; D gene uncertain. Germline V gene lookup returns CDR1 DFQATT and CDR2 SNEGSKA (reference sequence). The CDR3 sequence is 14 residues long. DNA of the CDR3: TGCAGCGTTGACGGGATAGGGATGAACACTGAAGCTTTCTTT. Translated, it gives CSVDGIGMNTEAFF.

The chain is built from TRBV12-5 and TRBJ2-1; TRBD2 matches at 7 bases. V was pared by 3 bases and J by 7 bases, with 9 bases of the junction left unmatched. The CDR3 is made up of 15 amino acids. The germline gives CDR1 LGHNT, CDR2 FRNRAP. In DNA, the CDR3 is TGTGCTAGTGGTTTTCCGGCTAGCGGTTATAATGAGCAGTTCTTC. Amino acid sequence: CASGFPASGYNEQFF.

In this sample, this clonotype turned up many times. CDR3 bases: TGTGCCAGCAGTTTGCAGGGGGCCTTTGGCACCGGGGAGCTGTTTTTT. As protein: CASSLQGAFGTGELFF. The chain couples TRBV2 to TRBJ2-2, with 8 positions matching TRBD1. CDR1 and CDR2 from the germline V gene are SNHLY and FYNNEI. The CDR3 is 16 residues long. V dropped 5 bases and J dropped 4; count of bases not matched to a gene: 9. The full variable domain, in which reference TRBV2 and TRBJ2-2 provide the parts outside the CDR3, is EPEVTQTPSHQVTQMGQEVILRCVPISNHLYFYWYRQILGQKVEFLVSFYNNEISEKSEIFDDQFSVERPDGSNFTLKIRSTKLEDSAMYFCASSLQGAFGTGELFFGEGSRLTVL.

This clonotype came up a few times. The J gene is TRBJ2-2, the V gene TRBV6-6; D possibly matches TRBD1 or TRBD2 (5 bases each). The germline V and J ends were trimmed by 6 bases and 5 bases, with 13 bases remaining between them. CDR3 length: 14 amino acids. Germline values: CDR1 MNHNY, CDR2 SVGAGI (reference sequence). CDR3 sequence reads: CASSPWGKTGELFF. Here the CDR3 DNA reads TGTGCCAGCAGCCCCTGGGGGAAGACCGGGGAGCTGTTTTTT.

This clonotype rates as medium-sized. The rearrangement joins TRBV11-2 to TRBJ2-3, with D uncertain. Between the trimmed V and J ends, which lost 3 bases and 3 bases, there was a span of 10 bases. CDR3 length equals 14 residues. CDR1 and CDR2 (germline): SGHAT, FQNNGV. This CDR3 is CASSFLRVTDTQYF. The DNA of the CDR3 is TGTGCCAGCAGCTTCCTTAGGGTAACAGATACGCAGTATTTT.

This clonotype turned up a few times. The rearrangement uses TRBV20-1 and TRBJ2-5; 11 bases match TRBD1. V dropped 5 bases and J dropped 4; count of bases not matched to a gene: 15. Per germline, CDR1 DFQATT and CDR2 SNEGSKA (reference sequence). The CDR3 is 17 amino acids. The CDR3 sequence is CSASSRDRGFPLETQYF. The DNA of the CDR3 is TGCAGTGCTTCGTCCCGGGACAGGGGGTTTCCCCTAGAGACCCAGTACTTC.

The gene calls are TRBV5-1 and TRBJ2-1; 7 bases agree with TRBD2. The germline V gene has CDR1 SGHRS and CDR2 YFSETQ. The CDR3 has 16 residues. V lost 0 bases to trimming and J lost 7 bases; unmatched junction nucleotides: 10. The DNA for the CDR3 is TGCGCCAGCAGCTTGGAAGGGGACGCGGGGGAGAATGAGCAGTTCTTC. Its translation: CASSLEGDAGENEQFF.

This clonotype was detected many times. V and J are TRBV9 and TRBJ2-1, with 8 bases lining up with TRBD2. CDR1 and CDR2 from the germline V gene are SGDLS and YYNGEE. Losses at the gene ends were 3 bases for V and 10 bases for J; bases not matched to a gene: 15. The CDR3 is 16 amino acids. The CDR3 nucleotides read TGTGCCAGCAGCGCGGACTTTGGCGGGGGGCAGGTGGAGCAGTTCTTC. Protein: CASSADFGGGQVEQFF.

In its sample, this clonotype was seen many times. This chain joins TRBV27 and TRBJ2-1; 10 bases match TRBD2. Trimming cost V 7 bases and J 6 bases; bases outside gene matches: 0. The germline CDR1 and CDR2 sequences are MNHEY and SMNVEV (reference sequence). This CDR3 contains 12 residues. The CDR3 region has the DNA TGTGCCAGCACTAGCGGGGGCAATGAGCAGTTCTTC. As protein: CASTSGGNEQFF.

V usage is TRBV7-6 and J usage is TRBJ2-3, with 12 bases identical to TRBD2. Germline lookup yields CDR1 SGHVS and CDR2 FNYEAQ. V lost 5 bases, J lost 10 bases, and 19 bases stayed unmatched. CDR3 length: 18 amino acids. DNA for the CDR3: TGTGCCAGCAGCCAACGTAGGCTAGCGGGGGGGATACAGCGGCCGCAGTATTTT. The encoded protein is CASSQRRLAGGIQRPQYF.

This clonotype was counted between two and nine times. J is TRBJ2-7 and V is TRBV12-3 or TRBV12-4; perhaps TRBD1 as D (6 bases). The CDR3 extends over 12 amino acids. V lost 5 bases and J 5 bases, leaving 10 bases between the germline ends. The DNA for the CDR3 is TGTGCCAGCAGTGCCAGGGGTAACGAGCAGTACTTC. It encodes CASSARGNEQYF.

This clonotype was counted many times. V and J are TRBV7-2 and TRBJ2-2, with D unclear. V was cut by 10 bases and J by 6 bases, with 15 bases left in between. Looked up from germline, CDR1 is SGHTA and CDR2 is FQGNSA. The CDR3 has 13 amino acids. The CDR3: CAIHPTRSGELFF. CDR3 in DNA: TGTGCCATCCACCCCACTCGCTCCGGGGAGCTGTTTTTT.

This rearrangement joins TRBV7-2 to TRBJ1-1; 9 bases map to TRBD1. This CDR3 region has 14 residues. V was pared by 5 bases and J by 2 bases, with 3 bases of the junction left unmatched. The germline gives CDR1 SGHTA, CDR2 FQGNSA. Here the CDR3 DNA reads TGTGCCAGCAGCCAGGGACAGGGAAACACTGAAGCTTTCTTT. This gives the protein CASSQGQGNTEAFF.

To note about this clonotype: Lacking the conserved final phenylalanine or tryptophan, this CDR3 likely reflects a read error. The CDR3 spells CASSETGIGSYEQYI. CDR3 DNA sequence: TGTGCCAGCAGTGAGACTGGGATAGGGTCCTACGAGCAGTACATC. This chain joins TRBV2 and TRBJ2-7; D call uncertain. The germline V gene has CDR1 SNHLY and CDR2 FYNNEI. The CDR3 is made up of 15 amino acids. Trimming took off 3 bases at V and 1 base at J, with 13 bases between the two ends.